The rows below give T cell receptor beta chains drawn from one sample of a study of CD8 T cells in Susac syndrome. TCRdb fed the immunoSEQ multiplex PCR reads into MiXCR, producing one record per CDR3 protein. This table has about 300,000 distinct CDR3 sequences, around 91% appearing once. The sample consisted of CD8+ T cells from PBMCs. The receptors stem from a human donor with multiple sclerosis. Both conserved end residues are part of each CDR3. D genes are given only for firm matches. Clone size is given for some rows only: seen once, a few or many times, or a class if the clone is expanded.

D gene	V gene	clone size	J gene	CDR3 protein	CDR3 DNA
.	TRBV29-1	.	TRBJ2-2	CSVEAGNTGELFF	TGCAGCGTTGAGGCGGGGAACACCGGGGAGCTGTTTTTT
.	TRBV4-3	.	TRBJ2-2	CASSQQGEGEASGELFF	TGCGCCAGCAGCCAACAGGGGGAGGGGGAGGCGAGCGGGGAGCTGTTTTTT
TRBD2	TRBV6-2/TRBV6-3	.	TRBJ2-2	CASSYPQGLAPLYTGELFF	TGTGCCAGCAGTTACCCCCAGGGACTAGCCCCTCTCTACACCGGGGAGCTGTTTTTT
TRBD2	TRBV24-1	.	TRBJ2-1	CATSEVRGGEQFF	TGTGCCACCAGTGAGGTCCGGGGGGGGGAGCAGTTCTTC
.	TRBV7-9	.	TRBJ1-3	CASSDGNYSGNTIYF	TGTGCCAGCAGCGATGGGAATTACTCTGGAAACACCATATATTTT
.	TRBV28	once	TRBJ2-7	CASSPPPGNDYEQYF	TGTGCCAGCAGTCCCCCCCCGGGTAATGACTACGAGCAGTACTTC
.	TRBV5-4	.	TRBJ2-5	CASSLEAGQETQYF	TGTGCCAGCAGCTTGGAGGCGGGGCAAGAGACCCAGTACTTC
.	TRBV4-1	.	TRBJ2-7	CASSQGFGLIYEQYF	TGCGCCAGCAGCCAGGGGTTTGGTCTCATCTACGAGCAGTACTTC
.	TRBV3-1	.	TRBJ2-4	CASSHFRGMAKNIQYF	TGTGCCAGCAGTCACTTCAGGGGTATGGCCAAAAACATTCAGTACTTC
.	TRBV27	.	TRBJ2-2	CASSLTLTGWSGELFF	TGTGCCAGCAGTCTAACCCTCACGGGTTGGTCCGGGGAGCTGTTTTTT
TRBD1	TRBV27	.	TRBJ1-6	CATGTGNSPLHF	TGTGCCACCGGGACAGGGAATTCACCCCTCCACTTT
.	TRBV19	.	TRBJ1-2	CASSILPGEPVGVYGYTF	TGTGCCAGTAGTATTCTCCCGGGGGAGCCCGTGGGAGTCTATGGCTACACCTTC
.	TRBV30	.	TRBJ1-1	CAWRPGLMNTEAFF	TGTGCCTGGAGGCCGGGACTAATGAACACTGAAGCTTTCTTT
.	TRBV4-1	.	TRBJ2-3	CASSQDAGTDTQYF	TGCGCCAGCAGCCAAGACGCGGGCACAGATACGCAGTATTTT
.	TRBV12-3/TRBV12-4	.	TRBJ1-5	CASSRSQNQPQHF	TGTGCCAGCAGCCGCAGTCAGAATCAGCCCCAGCATTTT
.	TRBV19	.	TRBJ1-5	CASSIWAGLRSNQPQHF	TGTGCCAGTAGTATCTGGGCGGGTCTTCGGAGCAATCAGCCCCAGCATTTT
TRBD2	TRBV20-1	.	TRBJ2-1	CSARSGGVTNEQFF	TGCAGTGCTAGAAGTGGGGGGGTAACAAATGAGCAGTTCTTC
.	TRBV25-1	once	TRBJ2-5	CASSEPGRAQETQYF	TGTGCCAGCAGTGAACCGGGGCGTGCTCAAGAGACCCAGTACTTC
TRBD1	TRBV19	.	TRBJ1-5	CASSSRGYQPQHF	TGTGCCAGTAGTTCCAGGGGGTATCAGCCCCAGCATTTT
TRBD2	TRBV4-1	.	TRBJ2-5	CASSQGTSSETQYF	TGCGCCAGCAGCCAAGGGACTAGCTCCGAGACCCAGTACTTC
.	TRBV7-3	.	TRBJ2-1	CASSLGQGPYFNEQFF	TGTGCCAGCAGCTTAGGGCAGGGGCCTTATTTTAATGAGCAGTTCTTC
TRBD2	TRBV20-1	.	TRBJ2-1	CSALSGRSSYNEQFF	TGCAGTGCCCTTAGCGGGAGGAGCTCCTACAATGAGCAGTTCTTC
.	TRBV29-1	.	TRBJ2-7	CSVDHSGDHEQYF	TGCAGCGTGGATCATAGCGGAGATCACGAGCAGTACTTC
TRBD1	TRBV5-8	.	TRBJ2-2	CASFPLSRDRGPNTGELFF	TGTGCCAGCTTTCCCCTATCTCGGGACAGGGGGCCGAACACCGGGGAGCTGTTTTTT
.	TRBV25-1	.	TRBJ2-5	CASSESPGGQYF	TGTGCCAGCAGTGAATCCCCCGGGGGCCAGTACTTC
.	TRBV4-1	.	TRBJ1-5	CASSQASSNQPQHF	TGCGCCAGCAGCCAAGCATCTAGCAATCAGCCCCAGCATTTT
.	TRBV19	.	TRBJ2-7	CASSINPGAGYEQYF	TGTGCCAGTAGTATCAATCCAGGCGCCGGCTACGAGCAGTACTTC
.	TRBV5-8	.	TRBJ1-2	CASIEGRLNGYTF	TGTGCCAGCATCGAAGGACGACTGAATGGCTACACCTTC
.	TRBV27	.	TRBJ2-7	CASSRYLGAEQYF	TGTGCCAGCAGCCGTTATCTAGGGGCCGAGCAGTACTTC
.	TRBV9	.	TRBJ2-5	CASSVEGNQETQYF	TGTGCCAGCAGCGTGGAGGGGAACCAAGAGACCCAGTACTTC
.	TRBV9	.	TRBJ1-2	CASRGAEAYGYTF	TGTGCCAGCAGGGGGGCGGAGGCCTATGGCTACACCTTC
.	TRBV29-1	once	TRBJ2-1	CSVEDGGLPEQFF	TGCAGCGTTGAAGATGGGGGACTCCCTGAGCAGTTCTTC
TRBD1	TRBV9	.	TRBJ1-1	CASSDSGGTEAFF	TGTGCCAGCAGCGACTCAGGGGGCACTGAAGCTTTCTTT
.	TRBV28	.	TRBJ2-2	CASRAPDPNTGELFF	TGTGCCAGCAGAGCCCCTGACCCGAACACCGGGGAGCTGTTTTTT
.	TRBV4-1	.	TRBJ2-3	CASSQRQQGTSTDTQYF	TGCGCCAGCAGCCAGAGGCAACAGGGTACTAGCACAGATACGCAGTATTTT
.	TRBV3-1	.	TRBJ2-1	CASSPRGDMRSYNEQFF	TGTGCCAGCAGCCCCCGTGGCGACATGAGGTCCTACAATGAGCAGTTCTTC
.	TRBV15	once	TRBJ1-2	CATSRMRTDHYGYTF	TGTGCCACCAGCCGTATGCGGACCGATCACTATGGCTACACCTTC
.	TRBV12-3/TRBV12-4	.	TRBJ2-5	CASSSIGRTQETQYF	TGTGCCAGCAGTTCTATAGGACGTACTCAAGAGACCCAGTACTTC
TRBD2	TRBV7-8	.	TRBJ2-1	CASSVTGLAGGYQFF	TGTGCCAGCAGCGTCACGGGACTAGCGGGAGGATACCAGTTCTTC
.	TRBV7-9	once	TRBJ2-3	CASSVQVTGTDTQYF	TGTGCCAGCAGCGTTCAGGTTACAGGCACAGATACGCAGTATTTT
TRBD1	TRBV6-1	.	TRBJ2-1	CASSKNTGVPSPRNEQFF	TGTGCCAGCAGCAAAAATACAGGGGTTCCCTCCCCACGCAATGAGCAGTTCTTC
.	TRBV7-9	.	TRBJ2-1	CASSPPTLSSEQFF	TGTGCCAGCAGTCCCCCGACGCTCTCATCGGAGCAGTTCTTC
.	TRBV7-9	.	TRBJ1-4	CASSLATTGSEDNEKLFF	TGTGCCAGCAGCTTAGCAACTACAGGGAGCGAGGATAATGAAAAACTGTTTTTT
.	TRBV2	.	TRBJ1-1	CASSEPQGPEIREDSSEAFF	TGTGCCAGCAGCGAACCTCAGGGGCCAGAAATCCGGGAAGATAGCTCTGAAGCTTTCTTT
.	TRBV6-5	.	TRBJ2-1	CATKGSVYNEQFF	TGTGCCACCAAAGGCAGTGTCTACAATGAGCAGTTCTTC